This T cell receptor beta chain was found in a study of shared clonotypes between healthy human individuals. With V trimmed by 3 bases and J by 4 bases, 6 bases remained unmatched. Germline CDR1 reads LNHDA; CDR2 reads SQIVND (reference sequence). The CDR3 is made up of 15 amino acids. CD45RO-negative CD8 cells positively selected for CCR7 made up the naive population, which excluded terminally differentiated effector memory CD45RA+ cells. Study-wide results and caveats: Measured sharing among donors was expected to vary with sequencing depth. Large depth notwithstanding, sorted-subset sequencing proved incomplete by rarefaction.

Clones were read by immunoSEQ multiplex PCR, and TCRdb kept only the in-frame ones, dropping some. In the table there are under 2,000,000 clones, just under 95% of which are singletons. On this clone itself: Its specificity is unknown.

The TCR comes from a man aged 18 to 30 in good health. This chain uses TRBV19 with TRBJ2-3; TRBD1 matches 8 bases. The sequenced material came from naive CD8+ T cells sorted from blood. CDR3 sequence: CASSMDREGPDTQYF. The DNA of the CDR3 is TGTGCCAGTAGTATGGACAGGGAAGGGCCAGATACGCAGTATTTT.